These 29 T cell receptor beta chains were sequenced from one sample in a study of cytomegalovirus exposure and HLA in healthy donors. The PCR contained 60 Vbeta and 13 Jbeta primers. Sequencing was performed with immunoSEQ multiplex PCR; in TCRdb, only in-frame clones are kept and a portion is missing. The ten most abundant clones cover approximately 16% of a sample with 60,000 to 70,000 clones. Source material: PBMCs. These receptors were collected from a boy aged 10-17 years in good health and CMV-seronegative.

The chain is built from TRBV15 and TRBJ1-2, with TRBD1 as a possible D gene (5 bases). Trimming shortened V by 4 bases and J by 8 bases, and 14 bases separated the two germline ends. The CDR3 has 13 residues. Germline V gene lookup returns CDR1 LNHNV and CDR2 YYDKDF (reference sequence). CDR3 bases: TGTGCCACCAGCACCCCACAGGATCTAGGCTACACCTTC. As protein: CATSTPQDLGYTF.

The chain joins TRBV6-1 to TRBJ1-1; perhaps TRBD1 as D (6 bases). This CDR3 region has 15 residues. Germline CDR1 MNHNS, CDR2 SASEGT. Trimming cost V 7 bases and J 1 base, with 16 bases left between them. This CDR3 reads CASTGTTGGNTEAFF. The CDR3 region has the DNA TGTGCCAGCACCGGGACAACGGGAGGGAACACTGAAGCTTTCTTT.

The chain couples TRBV10-3 to TRBJ2-1; 7 nucleotides align to TRBD2. The CDR3 totals 12 residues. Germline CDR1 and CDR2: ENHRY and SYGVKD. J lost 3 bases, V lost 11 bases, and 4 bases had no gene match. The chain's CDR3 is CAVSGNYNEQFF. CDR3 nucleotides: TGTGCCGTGAGCGGGAACTACAATGAGCAGTTCTTC.

Of note for this clone: Other DNA sequences in this sample translate to the same CDR3. This chain uses TRBV29-1 with TRBJ2-2, with TRBD1 matching over 8 bases. Germline values: CDR1 SQVTM, CDR2 ANQGSEA. The CDR3 sequence is 13 residues long. The V gene end was trimmed by 6 bases and the J gene end by 5 bases; junction bases not matched to a gene: 5. CDR3 region: CSVQGARTGELFF. For the CDR3, the DNA is TGCAGCGTCCAGGGGGCTAGGACCGGGGAGCTGTTTTTT.

The chain joins TRBV15 to TRBJ2-3; 10 nucleotides match TRBD2. The CDR3 totals 15 residues. Germline loops: CDR1 LNHNV, CDR2 YYDKDF (reference sequence). Trimming cost V 7 bases and J 6 bases; bases outside gene matches: 10. The CDR3 bases are TGTGCCACCAACCAATTTAGCGGGAGGCCTGATACGCAGTATTTT. This codes for CATNQFSGRPDTQYF.

The chain couples TRBV4-1 to TRBJ2-5; TRBD2 agrees at 12 bases. The DNA end lines up better with TRBJ2-7; the J call may be wrong. This CDR3 region has 16 residues. Germline assignment: CDR1 MGHRA and CDR2 YSYEKL. The CDR3 region is CASSQVLTSGSYEQYF. CDR3 sequence (DNA): TGCGCCAGCAGCCAAGTTTTGACTAGCGGGAGCTACGAGCAGTACTTC.

V usage is TRBV30 and J usage is TRBJ1-2; no clear D. The CDR3 is 14 residues long. Germline-derived CDR1 and CDR2 are GTSNPN and SVGIG (reference sequence). Trimming removed 0 bases at V and 0 bases at J, with 8 bases between. CDR3 protein: CAWSVLAANYGYTF. In DNA form, the CDR3 reads TGTGCCTGGAGTGTACTAGCGGCTAACTATGGCTACACCTTC.

The genes are TRBV2 and TRBJ2-7, with 10 bases identical to TRBD2. The length of the CDR3 is 15 residues. With V trimmed by 1 base and J by 4 bases, 4 bases remained unmatched. Germline lookup yields CDR1 SNHLY and CDR2 FYNNEI. The CDR3 is CASSEGPSGGYEQYF. CDR3 in DNA: TGTGCCAGCAGTGAAGGCCCTAGCGGGGGTTACGAGCAGTACTTC.

This chain links TRBV5-1 with TRBJ2-7; D unresolved. CDR1 is SGHRS, CDR2 YFSETQ, per germline. V dropped 4 bases and J dropped 1 base, with 9 bases sitting between them. The CDR3 totals 13 residues. The CDR3 sequence: CASSQASSYEQYF. CDR3 sequence (DNA): TGCGCCAGCAGCCAGGCGAGTTCCTACGAGCAGTACTTC.

The V call is TRBV18, the J call TRBJ2-1; possible D gene TRBD2, 5 bases. From germline, CDR1 is KGHSH and CDR2 LQKENI. V lost 2 bases and J 9 bases, leaving 8 bases between the germline ends. The CDR3 consists of 12 residues. The CDR3 here is CASSPMGVEQFF. The CDR3 DNA reads as TGTGCCAGCTCACCAATGGGAGTTGAGCAGTTCTTC.

V usage is TRBV6-5 and J usage is TRBJ1-4, with D unclear. The ends were cut back, 5 bases at V and 8 bases at J, with 12 bases in the middle. The CDR3 is 13 residues long. In germline, CDR1 is MNHEY, CDR2 SVGAGI. The CDR3: CASSTGSPEKLFF. DNA of the CDR3: TGTGCCAGCAGTACCGGGTCCCCAGAAAAACTGTTTTTT.

The V and J genes are TRBV10-2 and TRBJ1-1, with D tentatively TRBD1 (6 bases). Germline V gene sequence: CDR1 WSHSY, CDR2 SAAADI. The CDR3 contains 15 residues. V was clipped by 5 bases and J by 2 bases, with 15 bases between them. CDR3 nucleotides: TGCGCCAGCAGTTACGCGACAGGAGGCAACACTGAAGCTTTCTTT. Translating gives CASSYATGGNTEAFF.

The rearrangement uses TRBV6-1 and TRBJ2-2; 8 nucleotides align to TRBD2. CDR1 and CDR2 (germline): MNHNS, SASEGT. The V segment lost 6 bases and the J segment 6 bases; nucleotides outside the gene matches: 9. This CDR3 is 15 amino acids long. CDR3 coding DNA: TGTGCCAGCAGCCCCTCCGGGGGGGCGTCCGGGGAGCTGTTTTTT. It yields the protein CASSPSGGASGELFF.

The rearrangement joins TRBV7-2 to TRBJ2-7, with TRBD2 matching 7 bases. The V gene end was trimmed by 6 bases and the J gene end by 1 base; junction bases not matched to a gene: 3. Looked up from germline, CDR1 is SGHTA and CDR2 is FQGNSA. The CDR3 has 13 residues. The CDR3 DNA reads TGTGCCAGCAGAGGGCGGGAGTCCTACGAGCAGTACTTC. The encoded protein is CASRGRESYEQYF.

The chain employs TRBV30 and TRBJ1-2, with D perhaps matching TRBD1 (5 bases). This CDR3 is built from 11 residues. Germline lookup yields CDR1 GTSNPN and CDR2 SVGIG (reference sequence). CDR3 bases: TGTGGGATTCAGGGAGGGGTTGGCTACACCTTC. Protein product: CGIQGGVGYTF.

J is TRBJ2-3 and V is TRBV15; 7 bases match TRBD2. Losses at the gene ends were 5 bases for V and 2 bases for J; bases not matched to a gene: 10. Germline CDR1 is LNHNV and CDR2 is YYDKDF (reference sequence). CDR3 size: 16 residues. CDR3: CATSGGGLLITDTQYF. CDR3 DNA: TGTGCCACCAGCGGGGGGGGACTATTGATCACAGATACGCAGTATTTT.

This chain joins TRBV5-1 and TRBJ1-5, with 8 bases aligning to TRBD1. Germline CDR1 is SGHRS and CDR2 is YFSETQ. The CDR3 sequence is 15 residues long. The J segment lost 0 bases and the V segment lost 1 base, leaving 0 bases of the junction unmatched. The CDR3 loop is CASSLTGGSNQPQHF. The CDR3 coding sequence is TGCGCCAGCAGCTTGACAGGGGGTAGCAATCAGCCCCAGCATTTT.

V is TRBV5-6 and J is TRBJ1-5; D is unclear. V lost 2 bases and J lost 7, with 13 bases in between. The CDR3 is 14 amino acids. CDR1 and CDR2 from the germline V gene are SGHDT and YYEEEE. In nucleotides, the CDR3 is TGTGCCAGCAGCTTTGGGCCAAGTGGACAGCCCCAGCATTTT. Its protein is CASSFGPSGQPQHF.

The chain joins TRBV2 to TRBJ1-1, with D unclear. Germline CDR1 is SNHLY and CDR2 is FYNNEI. This CDR3 region has 14 residues. Trimming left V 2 bases short and J 9 bases short, with 16 bases between. As DNA, the CDR3 is TGTGCCAGCAGTGAACTCACGACATTAGATCAAGCTTTCTTT. It translates to CASSELTTLDQAFF.

The V and J genes are TRBV5-1 and TRBJ1-3; D is perhaps TRBD1 (6 bases). CDR1 is SGHRS, CDR2 YFSETQ, per germline. The CDR3 covers 19 residues. Trimming removed 4 bases at V and 2 bases at J, with 25 bases between. CDR3 DNA: TGCGCCAGCAGCCCTCAGGCCGGGGGGGCTTTTCTTACTGGAAACACCATATATTTT. Translation gives CASSPQAGGAFLTGNTIYF.

The chain couples TRBV13 to TRBJ1-4, with D perhaps TRBD1 (5 bases). The CDR3 spans 13 residues. V was shortened by 3 bases and J by 11 bases, with 13 bases between the two germline ends. Germline V gene sequence: CDR1 PRHDT, CDR2 FYEKMQ (reference sequence). This chain's CDR3 is CASSLGQGGKLFF. DNA of the CDR3: TGTGCCAGCAGCTTGGGCCAGGGAGGGAAACTGTTTTTT. Full variable domain (missing parts from reference TRBV13 and TRBJ1-4): AAGVIQSPRHLIKEKRETATLKCYPIPRHDTVYWYQQGPGQDPQFLISFYEKMQSDKGSIPDRFSAQQFSDYHSELNMSSLELGDSALYFCASSLGQGGKLFFGSGTQLSVL.

The CDR3 loop reads CASSGTGTSSYEQYF. The CDR3, as DNA: TGCGCCAGCAGTGGAACCGGGACTAGCTCCTACGAGCAGTACTTC. The rearrangement uses TRBV10-1 and TRBJ2-7; 8 bases agree with TRBD2. V was pared by 4 bases and J by 0 bases, with 5 bases of the junction left unmatched. This CDR3 spans 15 amino acids. Germline-derived CDR1 and CDR2 are WNHNN and SYGVQD (reference sequence).

This clone counts as medium-sized (0.01 to 0.1%) by frequency. The chain employs TRBV4-1 and TRBJ2-1; D may be TRBD2 (6 bases). The V and J ends lost 1 base and 2 bases respectively, with 12 bases between them. The CDR3 contains 16 residues. Per germline, CDR1 MGHRA and CDR2 YSYEKL. The CDR3 is CASSQGLSGTYNEQFF. The CDR3 bases are TGCGCCAGCAGCCAAGGGCTTAGCGGTACCTACAATGAGCAGTTCTTC.

The chain is built from TRBV7-2 and TRBJ1-2; D gene uncertain. Germline-derived CDR1 and CDR2 are SGHTA and FQGNSA. This CDR3 is 14 amino acids long. V shed 1 base and J shed 3 bases, with 9 bases lying between them. The DNA for the CDR3 is TGTGCCAGCAGCTTAGACACGGGGTACTATGGCTACACCTTC. Translation: CASSLDTGYYGYTF.

The gene calls are TRBV10-3 and TRBJ2-6, with a tentative D call TRBD2 (5 bases). The CDR3 has 14 amino acids. Germline V gene sequence: CDR1 ENHRY, CDR2 SYGVKD. V gave up 7 bases and J gave up 9 bases, with 16 bases separating them. The CDR3 nucleotides read TGTGCCATCAAATTGGTGGCTGGAGGCAACGTCCTGACTTTC. Translation: CAIKLVAGGNVLTF.

This rearrangement joins TRBV27 to TRBJ1-4; D is unresolved. Per the germline V gene, CDR1 is MNHEY and CDR2 is SMNVEV (reference sequence). CDR3 size: 15 residues. Between the trimmed V and J ends, which lost 3 bases and 5 bases, there was a span of 13 bases. Written as DNA, the CDR3 is TGTGCCAGCAGTTTCTCCAGCGGTCTGAATGAAAAACTGTTTTTT. Translated: CASSFSSGLNEKLFF.

The chain's CDR3 is CASSQSEAGNTIYF. In DNA form, the CDR3 reads TGTGCCAGCAGCCAATCGGAGGCTGGAAACACCATATATTTT. The chain couples TRBV16 to TRBJ1-3; D not certain. The germline V and J ends were trimmed by 0 bases and 2 bases, with 5 bases remaining between them. The CDR3 contains 14 residues. Germline V gene data show CDR1 as KGHSY and CDR2 as FQNENV. Complete variable domain (other parts from reference TRBV16 and TRBJ1-3): GEEVAQTPKHLVRGEGQKAKLYCAPIKGHSYVFWYQQVLKNEFKFLISFQNENVFDETGMPKERFSAKCLPNSPCSLEIQATKLEDSAVYFCASSQSEAGNTIYFGEGSWLTVV.

The V and J genes are TRBV6-1 and TRBJ1-5; tentatively, D is TRBD1 (5 bases). The length of the CDR3 is 15 residues. V was clipped by 6 bases and J by 4 bases, with 16 bases between them. Germline V gene lookup returns CDR1 MNHNS and CDR2 SASEGT. CDR3 in DNA: TGTGCCAGCAGCCCAGGGCAGGTTTGGAATCAGCCCCAGCATTTT. It is translated as CASSPGQVWNQPQHF.

V is TRBV11-3 and J is TRBJ1-1; 7 bases line up with TRBD1. J was trimmed by 2 bases and V by 5 bases; bases with no gene match: 14. Germline assignment: CDR1 SGHNT and CDR2 YENEEA. The CDR3 has 17 residues. The CDR3 DNA reads TGTGCCAGCAGCCTCGGACAGGTTTTAGGTAACAACACTGAAGCTTTCTTT. Its protein is CASSLGQVLGNNTEAFF.